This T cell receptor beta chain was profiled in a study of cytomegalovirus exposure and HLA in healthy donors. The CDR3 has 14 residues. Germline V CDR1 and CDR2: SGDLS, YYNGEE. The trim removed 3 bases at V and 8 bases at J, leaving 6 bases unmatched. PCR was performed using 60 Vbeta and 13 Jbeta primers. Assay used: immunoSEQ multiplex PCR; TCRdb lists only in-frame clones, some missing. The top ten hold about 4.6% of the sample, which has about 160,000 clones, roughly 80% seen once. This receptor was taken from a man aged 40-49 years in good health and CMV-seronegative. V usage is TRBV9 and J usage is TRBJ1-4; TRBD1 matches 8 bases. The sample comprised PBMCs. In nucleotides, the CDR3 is TGTGCCAGCAGCGAGAGGACAGGGTCGGAAAAACTGTTTTTT. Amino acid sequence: CASSERTGSEKLFF.